A selection of T cell receptor beta chains follows, all from one sample in a study of blood T cell repertoires in COVID-19. The data were produced by immunoSEQ multiplex PCR, yet TCRdb's version contains in-frame clones alone and is incomplete. The sample lists about 330,000 clones; around 90% were seen once. Sequencing was performed on PBMCs or T cells enriched from blood (not recorded which). These receptor sequences come from a young woman who had recovered from COVID-19. The CDR3 runs from the conserved cysteine through the conserved F or W. Each record gives: D gene, J gene, V gene, clone size, CDR3 DNA, CDR3 protein. A D gene is named only where the DNA matches it firmly. Where a row states a size, it is once, few, many or the class of an expanded clone; other rows omit it.

NA TRBJ1-4 TRBV7-9 NA TGTGCCAGCAGGGAAGGGGCGACGAATGAAAAACTGTTTTTT CASREGATNEKLFF
TRBD1 TRBJ1-2 TRBV3-1/TRBV3-2 NA TGTGCCAGCAGCCCTCACAAGGGGACAGTCCAGGGCTACACCTTC CASSPHKGTVQGYTF
NA TRBJ1-1 TRBV27 NA TGTGCCAGCCTCAGCTTGCGGGCGATGAACACTGAAGCTTTCTTT CASLSLRAMNTEAFF
TRBD2 TRBJ2-5 TRBV27 NA TGTGCCAGCAGTTCCCGCGGGGGACGCCAAGAGACCCAGTACTTC CASSSRGGRQETQYF
NA TRBJ2-1 TRBV6-5 NA TGTGCCAGCAGCCGCGGGGACTCGTACTACAATGAGCAGTTCTTC CASSRGDSYYNEQFF
NA TRBJ1-2 TRBV7-2 NA TGTGCCAGCAGCTTAGCGCTAGGCAGGGGAGCTAACTATGGCTACACCTTC CASSLALGRGANYGYTF
NA TRBJ1-1 TRBV19 NA TGTGCCAGTAGTTTGGCCTCGGGCACTGAAGCTTTCTTT CASSLASGTEAFF
NA TRBJ2-5 TRBV5-1 NA TGCGCCAGCAGCCCCACGGGGGGCGCGGGAGAGACCCAGTACTTC CASSPTGGAGETQYF
NA TRBJ2-2 TRBV5-1 NA TGCGCCAGCCTGACAGGACCGAACACCGGGGAGCTGTTTTTT CASLTGPNTGELFF
TRBD2 TRBJ2-1 TRBV11-2 NA TGTGCCAGCAGCCCAACCCCCCTAGCGGGGGGATCCTACAATGAGCAGTTCTTC CASSPTPLAGGSYNEQFF
TRBD1 TRBJ1-6 TRBV7-3 NA TGTGCCAGCGGATCGACAGGGAGAGGCTCACCCCTCCACTTT CASGSTGRGSPLHF
NA TRBJ1-2 TRBV27 NA TGTGCCAGCAGTTTATCCAGGTCAGGGCGCGGCCCTGGCTACACCTTC CASSLSRSGRGPGYTF
NA TRBJ2-5 TRBV20-1 NA TGCAGTGCTAGTAGGCGGAGGGGAGGCAGGACCCAGTACTTC CSASRRRGGRTQYF
NA TRBJ2-7 TRBV2 NA TGTGCCAGCAGTATACAGGGTTACGAGCAGTACTTC CASSIQGYEQYF
NA TRBJ1-1 TRBV27 NA TGTGCCAGCAGGTCCACGGGGAGGACTGAAGCTTTCTTT CASRSTGRTEAFF
TRBD1 TRBJ2-1 TRBV6-2/TRBV6-3 NA TGTGCCAGCAGTTACGCGAACAGGGGTGAGCAGTTCTTC CASSYANRGEQFF
TRBD2 TRBJ2-2 TRBV7-6 NA TGTGCCAGCAGCAATAGCGGGGGGAACACCGGGGAGCTGTTTTTT CASSNSGGNTGELFF
NA TRBJ2-2 TRBV9 NA TGTGCCAGCAGCGTTGGGCTTAATCGGCAAGACACCGGGGAGCTGTTTTTT CASSVGLNRQDTGELFF
TRBD2 TRBJ2-1 TRBV6-2/TRBV6-3 NA TGTGCCAGCAGTTACTCGGGACTAGCGGGGGAAAATGAGCAGTTCTTC CASSYSGLAGENEQFF
NA TRBJ1-5 TRBV2 few TGTGCCAGCAGAGCTAATATGGGCAATCAGCCCCAGCATTTT CASRANMGNQPQHF
NA TRBJ1-2 TRBV30 NA TGTGCCTGGAGTAGGGGGACTGGCTACACCTTC CAWSRGTGYTF
NA TRBJ1-1 TRBV27 few TGTGCCAGCAGTTTAAAGGGGCGCGGCACTGAAGCTTTCTTT CASSLKGRGTEAFF
TRBD1 TRBJ1-6 TRBV20-1 NA TGCAGTGCTAGTCGGGACAGGGGGCGAAGCTCCTATAATTCACCCCTCCACTTT CSASRDRGRSSYNSPLHF
TRBD2 TRBJ2-3 TRBV6-2/TRBV6-3 NA TGTGCCAGCAGTTACGGGACTAGCTGGGTCCGTCCAGATACGCAGTATTTT CASSYGTSWVRPDTQYF
TRBD1 TRBJ1-3 TRBV12-5 NA TGTGCTAGTGGTTCCAGGACACAGGGGATCTCTGGAAACACCATATATTTT CASGSRTQGISGNTIYF
NA TRBJ1-1 TRBV14 NA TGTGCCAGCAGCCAAGACCCGAGGGGGACTGAAGCTTTCTTT CASSQDPRGTEAFF
NA TRBJ2-3 TRBV2 NA TGTGCCAGCAGCGCGACTGGCAGGGCAACAGATACGCAGTATTTT CASSATGRATDTQYF
NA TRBJ1-1 TRBV15 NA TGTGCCACCAGCAGAGATGCAGGGTTAACTGAAGCTTTCTTT CATSRDAGLTEAFF
NA TRBJ1-1 TRBV11-2 NA TGTGCCAGCAGCCCAAGAGGGAGGACATTGAACACTGAAGCTTTCTTT CASSPRGRTLNTEAFF
NA TRBJ1-6 TRBV19 NA TGTGCCAGTAGTATCACGCTGCGAAGCTCCTATAATTCACCCCTCCACTTT CASSITLRSSYNSPLHF
NA TRBJ1-2 TRBV3-1/TRBV3-2 NA TGTGCCAGCAGCCTCAGACCAGGGGCGGACTATGGCTACACCTTC CASSLRPGADYGYTF
TRBD1 TRBJ1-6 TRBV3-1/TRBV3-2 NA TGTGCCAGCAGCCAAGGAAGGGACAGGGTTAAATCACCCCTCCACTTT CASSQGRDRVKSPLHF
TRBD1 TRBJ1-4 TRBV6-5 NA TGTGCCAGCAGAAGCAGGGGGCCCGGAGAAAAACTGTTTTTT CASRSRGPGEKLFF
NA TRBJ1-5 TRBV6-1 NA TGTGCCAGCAGTGAAGCGCTGGCAGGGCAGCCCCAGCATTTT CASSEALAGQPQHF
NA TRBJ1-2 TRBV7-8 NA TGTGCCAGCAGCTCTCAAACGGCGTGGACAAGAGGCTACACCTTC CASSSQTAWTRGYTF
NA TRBJ2-2 TRBV9 NA TGTGCCAGCAGCCTGACTAGAGGGGAGCTGTTTTTT CASSLTRGELFF
NA TRBJ1-3 TRBV7-2 few TGTGCCAGCAGCGCCCCTAGGATAACACCTGGAAACACCATATATTTT CASSAPRITPGNTIYF